These 13 T cell receptor beta chains were all obtained from the same sample, sequenced in a study of blood T cell repertoires in COVID-19. The method was immunoSEQ multiplex PCR; TCRdb's version includes in-frame clones alone and lacks a portion of them. The table includes 150,000 to 200,000 clones, over 70% detected once. The sample comprised PBMCs or T cells enriched from blood (not recorded which). These receptor sequences come from a man aged 45-65 years who had recovered from COVID-19.

This chain joins TRBV27 and TRBJ2-2; unclear D gene. This CDR3 contains 18 residues. Looked up from germline, CDR1 is MNHEY and CDR2 is SMNVEV (reference sequence). V dropped 2 bases and J dropped 1 base, with 17 bases sitting between them. CDR3 sequence (DNA): TGTGCCAGCAGTTTAGTTTATGCGGCGTGGCTGAACACCGGGGAGCTGTTTTTT. This gives the protein CASSLVYAAWLNTGELFF.

This clone was counted once. J is TRBJ2-1 and V is TRBV11-1; 7 bases fit TRBD1. Per the germline V gene, CDR1 is SGHAT and CDR2 is FQDESV (reference sequence). V gave up 4 bases and J gave up 8 bases; unmatched junction bases: 14. The CDR3 covers 16 residues. CDR3 coding DNA: TGTGCCAGCAGCTCAGGCAAAAGCCAAACAGGGGATGAGCAGTTCTTC. As protein: CASSSGKSQTGDEQFF.

The chain uses TRBV6-5 and TRBJ2-3; 14 positions match TRBD2. The CDR3 has 15 amino acids. J gave up 5 bases and V 8 bases, and 6 bases lay outside the gene matches. Germline loops: CDR1 MNHEY, CDR2 SVGAGI. CDR3 protein: CASLGLAGGIDTQYF. CDR3 nucleotides: TGTGCCAGCCTTGGACTAGCGGGAGGTATAGATACGCAGTATTTT.

The chain combines TRBV28 with TRBJ2-3, with 16 bases aligning to TRBD2. The CDR3 has 16 amino acids. J lost 6 bases, V lost 8 bases, and 8 bases had no gene match. Germline-derived CDR1 and CDR2 are MDHEN and SYDVKM. For the CDR3, the DNA is TGTGCCAGCCGGGTTGGGACTAGCGGGGGGGCGGATACGCAGTATTTT. Translation gives CASRVGTSGGADTQYF.

This chain joins TRBV9 and TRBJ2-7; D unresolved. The CDR3 has 16 residues. Germline V lookup: CDR1 SGDLS, CDR2 YYNGEE. V was shortened by 3 bases and J by 2 bases, with 18 bases between the two germline ends. The CDR3 is CASSAFGWSSPYEQYF. CDR3 bases: TGTGCCAGCAGCGCGTTCGGGTGGAGTAGCCCCTACGAGCAGTACTTC.

In DNA, the CDR3 is TGTGCCAGCAGCCGAGCGGTACGCGAAAAACTGTTTTTT. This translates into CASSRAVREKLFF. The rearrangement uses TRBV14 and TRBJ1-4; D is ambiguous. Germline assignment: CDR1 SGHDN and CDR2 FVKESK. V was clipped by 4 bases and J by 8 bases, with 11 bases between them. This CDR3 spans 13 amino acids.

Only one count was recorded for this clone. This rearrangement joins TRBV11-2 to TRBJ2-2; 7 bases fit TRBD2. Germline assignment: CDR1 SGHAT and CDR2 FQNNGV. The junction had 9 bases not matched to a gene; V was cut back by 7 bases and J by 4 bases. The CDR3 totals 15 residues. As DNA, the CDR3 is TGTGCCAGCACTCGAGCGGGATCGTCCACCGGGGAGCTGTTTTTT. Protein: CASTRAGSSTGELFF.

The chain carries TRBV19 and TRBJ1-2, with 8 bases fitting TRBD1. V was pared by 5 bases and J by 3 bases, with 5 bases of the junction left unmatched. The CDR3 length is 14 residues. The germline V gene encodes CDR1 LNHDA and CDR2 SQIVND (reference sequence). The CDR3 spells CASSHQTGDYGYTF. In DNA form, the CDR3 reads TGTGCCAGTAGTCACCAGACAGGGGACTATGGCTACACCTTC.

This chain uses TRBV5-1 with TRBJ2-5; D not certain. In germline, CDR1 is SGHRS, CDR2 YFSETQ. Trimming removed 5 bases from V and 2 bases from J, with 7 bases in between. This CDR3 spans 12 amino acids. CDR3 nucleotide sequence: TGCGCCAGCAGAGCCGGGCAAGAGACCCAGTACTTC. It yields the protein CASRAGQETQYF.

The V and J genes are TRBV4-1 and TRBJ2-7; 7 nucleotides match TRBD1. V shed 1 base, J shed 3 bases, and the junction held 9 bases outside the gene matches. In germline, CDR1 is MGHRA, CDR2 YSYEKL. The length of the CDR3 is 16 residues. The CDR3 region has the DNA TGCGCCAGCAGCCAAGGAGGGGGCCAAAACCTCTACGAGCAGTACTTC. Amino acids: CASSQGGGQNLYEQYF.

The chain carries TRBV14 and TRBJ1-2; TRBD1 matches 7 bases. Trimming at V came to 4 bases and at J to 5 bases, leaving 7 bases not matched to a gene. The CDR3 runs to 14 residues. From germline, CDR1 is SGHDN and CDR2 FVKESK. The CDR3: CASSPGQFLYGYTF. The CDR3, as DNA: TGTGCCAGCAGCCCGGGACAGTTCCTTTATGGCTACACCTTC.

The J gene is TRBJ1-2, the V gene TRBV5-5; 9 positions agree with TRBD1. The CDR3 extends over 16 amino acids. CDR1 is SGHKS, CDR2 YYEKEE, per germline (reference sequence). Trimming removed 6 bases from V and 8 bases from J; junction bases left unmatched: 17. The CDR3 DNA sequence: TGTGCCAGCATTACCGGGACAGGGAAAACCCGGGACGGCTACACCTTC. Translation gives CASITGTGKTRDGYTF. Full variable domain (missing parts from reference TRBV5-5 and TRBJ1-2): DAGVTQSPTHLIKTRGQQVTLRCSPISGHKSVSWYQQVLGQGPQFIFQYYEKEERGRGNFPDRFSARQFPNYSSELNVNALLLGDSALYLCASITGTGKTRDGYTFGSGTRLTVV.

This rearrangement joins TRBV29-1 to TRBJ2-3; unclear D gene. The V gene lost 1 base and the J gene lost 6 bases, with 5 bases spanning the gap. Germline-derived CDR1 and CDR2 are SQVTM and ANQGSEA. This CDR3 has 11 amino acids. CDR3 amino acids: CSVEVRDTQYF. The CDR3 region has the DNA TGCAGCGTTGAAGTTCGGGATACGCAGTATTTT.